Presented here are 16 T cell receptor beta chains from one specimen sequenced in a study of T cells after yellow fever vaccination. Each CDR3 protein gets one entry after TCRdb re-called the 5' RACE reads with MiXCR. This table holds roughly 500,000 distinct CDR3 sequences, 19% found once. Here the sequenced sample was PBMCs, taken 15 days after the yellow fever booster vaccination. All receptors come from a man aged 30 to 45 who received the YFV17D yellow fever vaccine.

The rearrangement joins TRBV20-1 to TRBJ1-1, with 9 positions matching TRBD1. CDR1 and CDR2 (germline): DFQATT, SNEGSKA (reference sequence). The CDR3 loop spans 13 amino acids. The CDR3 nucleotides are TGCAGGGTCCCATTCGACAGGGGGACTGAAGCTTTCTTT. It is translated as CRVPFDRGTEAFF.

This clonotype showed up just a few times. The CDR3 spells CSVLPGSVYQETQYF. CDR3 nucleotides: TGCAGCGTTCTGCCCGGCAGCGTGTACCAAGAGACCCAGTACTTC. The chain combines TRBV29-1 with TRBJ2-5; no clear D gene. Between the trimmed V and J ends, which lost 5 bases and 0 bases, there was a span of 16 bases. Germline-derived CDR1 and CDR2 are SQVTM and ANQGSEA. The CDR3 has 15 residues.

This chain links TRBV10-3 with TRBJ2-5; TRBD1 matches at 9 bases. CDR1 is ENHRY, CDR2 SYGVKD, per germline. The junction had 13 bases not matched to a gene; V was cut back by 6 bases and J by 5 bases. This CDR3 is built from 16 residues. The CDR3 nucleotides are TGTGCCATCAGGGAGGGACAGGGAAAACTGTATGAGACCCAGTACTTC. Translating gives CAIREGQGKLYETQYF.

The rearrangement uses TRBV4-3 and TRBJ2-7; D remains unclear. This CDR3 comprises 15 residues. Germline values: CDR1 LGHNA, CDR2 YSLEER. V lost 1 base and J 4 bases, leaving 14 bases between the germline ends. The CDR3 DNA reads TGCGCCAGCAGCCAAGGCACAGCGATAGGATACGAGCAGTACTTC. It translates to CASSQGTAIGYEQYF.

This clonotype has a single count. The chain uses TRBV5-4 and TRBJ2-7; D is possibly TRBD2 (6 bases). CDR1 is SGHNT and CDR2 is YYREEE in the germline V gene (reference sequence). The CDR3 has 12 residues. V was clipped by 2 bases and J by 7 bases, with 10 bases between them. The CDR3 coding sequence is TGTGCCAGCAGCTTTGAGGGGAGGGAGCAGTACTTC. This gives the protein CASSFEGREQYF.

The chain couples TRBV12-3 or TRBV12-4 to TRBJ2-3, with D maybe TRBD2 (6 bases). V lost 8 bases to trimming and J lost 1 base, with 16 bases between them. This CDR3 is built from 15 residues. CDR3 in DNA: TGTGCCAGCGGCCCGGAGGGAGGACGCACAGATACGCAGTATTTT. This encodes CASGPEGGRTDTQYF.

The CDR3 sequence: CASSFGGRTGELFF. CDR3 nucleotides: TGCGCCAGCAGCTTTGGAGGAAGAACCGGGGAGCTGTTTTTT. The V gene is TRBV5-1, the J gene TRBJ2-2; the D gene is possibly TRBD2 (5 bases). The CDR3 is 14 amino acids. Germline V gene data show CDR1 as SGHRS and CDR2 as YFSETQ. Trimming left V 2 bases short and J 5 bases short, with 10 bases between. The whole variable domain, filled in from reference TRBV5-1 and TRBJ2-2, reads KAGVTQTPRYLIKTRGQQVTLSCSPISGHRSVSWYQQTPGQGLQFLFEYFSETQRNKGNFPGRFSGRQFSNSRSEMNVSTLELGDSALYLCASSFGGRTGELFFGEGSRLTVL.

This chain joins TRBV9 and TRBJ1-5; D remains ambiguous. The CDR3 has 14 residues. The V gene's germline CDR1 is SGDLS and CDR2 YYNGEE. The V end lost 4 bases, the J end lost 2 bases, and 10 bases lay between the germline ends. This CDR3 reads CASSRREGNQPQHF. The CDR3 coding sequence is TGTGCCAGCAGCCGTAGGGAGGGCAATCAGCCCCAGCATTTT.

For the CDR3, the DNA is TGCGCCAGCAGCTTGCTCCTTCGAACAGGGGATACCGGGGAGCTGTTTTTT. Translating it yields CASSLLLRTGDTGELFF. The rearrangement joins TRBV5-1 to TRBJ2-2; 7 bases map to TRBD1. With V trimmed by 1 base and J by 5 bases, 11 bases remained unmatched. The CDR3 length is 17 residues. CDR1 SGHRS and CDR2 YFSETQ come from the germline V gene.

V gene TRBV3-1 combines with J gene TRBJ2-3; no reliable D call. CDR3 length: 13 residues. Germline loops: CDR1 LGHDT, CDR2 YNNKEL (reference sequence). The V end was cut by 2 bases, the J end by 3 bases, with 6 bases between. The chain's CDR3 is CASSQSGTDTQYF. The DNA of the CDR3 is TGTGCCAGCAGCCAAAGTGGAACAGATACGCAGTATTTT.

This CDR3 is CATSREGKVGLAGAWEQFF. The DNA of the CDR3 is TGTGCCACCAGCAGAGAGGGGAAGGTCGGACTAGCGGGAGCTTGGGAGCAGTTCTTC. J is TRBJ2-1 and V is TRBV15, with 13 positions matching TRBD2. The J segment lost 10 bases and the V segment lost 0 bases, leaving 15 bases of the junction unmatched. The CDR3 has 19 residues. CDR1 and CDR2 from the germline V gene are LNHNV and YYDKDF (reference sequence).

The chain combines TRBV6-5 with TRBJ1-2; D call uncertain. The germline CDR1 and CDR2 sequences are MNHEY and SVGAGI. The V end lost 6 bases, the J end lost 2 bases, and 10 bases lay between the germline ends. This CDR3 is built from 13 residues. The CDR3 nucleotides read TGTGCCAGCAGCTATACCAACAACTATGGCTACACCTTC. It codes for CASSYTNNYGYTF.

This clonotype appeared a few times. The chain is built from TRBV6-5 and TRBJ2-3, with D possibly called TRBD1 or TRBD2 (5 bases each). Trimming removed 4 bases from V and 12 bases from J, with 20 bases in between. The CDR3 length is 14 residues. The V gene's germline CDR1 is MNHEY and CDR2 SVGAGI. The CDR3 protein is CASSLAWTLDSQYF. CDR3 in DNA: TGTGCCAGCAGTTTAGCGTGGACTCTAGACAGTCAGTATTTT.

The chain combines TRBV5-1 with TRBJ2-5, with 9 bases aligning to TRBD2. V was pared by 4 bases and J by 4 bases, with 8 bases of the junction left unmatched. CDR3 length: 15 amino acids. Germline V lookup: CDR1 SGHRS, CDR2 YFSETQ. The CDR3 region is CASSPAAGGPETQYF. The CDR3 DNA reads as TGCGCCAGCAGCCCAGCAGCGGGGGGCCCAGAGACCCAGTACTTC.

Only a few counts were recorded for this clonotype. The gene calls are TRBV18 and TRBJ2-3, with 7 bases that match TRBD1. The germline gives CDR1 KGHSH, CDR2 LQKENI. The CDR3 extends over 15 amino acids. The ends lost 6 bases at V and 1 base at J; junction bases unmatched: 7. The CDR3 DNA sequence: TGTGCCAGCTCTCACCGGGACAGCCGCACAGATACGCAGTATTTT. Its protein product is CASSHRDSRTDTQYF.

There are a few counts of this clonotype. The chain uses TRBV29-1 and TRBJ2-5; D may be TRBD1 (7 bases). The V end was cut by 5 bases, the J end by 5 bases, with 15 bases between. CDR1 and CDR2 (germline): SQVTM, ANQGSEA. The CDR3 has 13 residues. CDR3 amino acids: CSVTGAAGETQYF. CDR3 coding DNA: TGCAGCGTTACAGGGGCCGCGGGGGAGACCCAGTACTTC.